This TCR beta chain appears in the sequencing data of a study of OX40 agonist ivuxolimab in advanced cancers. Sequencing used immunoSEQ multiplex PCR; TCRdb keeps in-frame clones, though not all of them. The sample carries tens of thousands of clones, around 89% recorded once. Germline V gives CDR1 SGHNT, CDR2 YYREEE (reference sequence). V was trimmed by 4 bases and J by 7 bases, leaving 15 bases between them. This CDR3 has 13 amino acids. This clonotype was obtained from an adult with an advanced solid tumor such as melanoma, head and neck, liver or kidney cancer. The chain joins TRBV5-4 to TRBJ2-7; D might be TRBD1 or TRBD2, each matching 5 bases. This specimen consisted of CD4+ or CD8+ T cells sorted from blood, obtained in a trial of the OX40 agonist ivuxolimab. As DNA, the CDR3 is TGTGCCAGCAGCCTTGGGACCGAACGGGAGCAGTACTTC. Its protein product is CASSLGTEREQYF.